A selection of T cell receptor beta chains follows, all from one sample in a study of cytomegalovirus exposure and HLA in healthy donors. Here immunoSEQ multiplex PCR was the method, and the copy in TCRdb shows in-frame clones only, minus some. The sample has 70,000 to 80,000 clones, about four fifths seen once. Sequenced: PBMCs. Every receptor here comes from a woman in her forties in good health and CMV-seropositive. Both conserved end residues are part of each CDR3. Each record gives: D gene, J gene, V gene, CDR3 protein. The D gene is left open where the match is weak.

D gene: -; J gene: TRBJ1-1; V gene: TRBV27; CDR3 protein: CASSLNDITEAFF
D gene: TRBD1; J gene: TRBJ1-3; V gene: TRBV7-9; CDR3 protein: CASSLGTGENTIYF
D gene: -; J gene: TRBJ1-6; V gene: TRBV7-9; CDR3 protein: CASTIPWGGDSPLHF
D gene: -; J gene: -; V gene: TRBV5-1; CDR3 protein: CASRRGLPSYEQYF
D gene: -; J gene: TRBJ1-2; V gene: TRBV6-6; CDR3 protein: CASSRESNYGYTF
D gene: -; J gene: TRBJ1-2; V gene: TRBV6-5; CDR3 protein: CASSYSQGLDYGYTF
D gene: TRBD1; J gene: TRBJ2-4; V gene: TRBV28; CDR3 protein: CASSSIEGASHIQYF
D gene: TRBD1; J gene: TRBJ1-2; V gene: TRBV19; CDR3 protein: CASSIPGQGIDGYTF
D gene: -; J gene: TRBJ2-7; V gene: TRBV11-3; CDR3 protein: CASSLGAGEQYF
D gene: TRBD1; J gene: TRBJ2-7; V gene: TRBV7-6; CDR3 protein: CASSLAGQPYEQYF
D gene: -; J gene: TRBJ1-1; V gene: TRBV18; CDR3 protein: CASSPVGFQGRNLLNTEAFF
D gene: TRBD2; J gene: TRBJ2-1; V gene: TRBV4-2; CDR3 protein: CASSQAGTSGYNEQFF
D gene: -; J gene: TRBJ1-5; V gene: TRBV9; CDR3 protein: CASSGTVFSNQPQHF
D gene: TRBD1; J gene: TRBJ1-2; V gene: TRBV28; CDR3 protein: CASTQGARYGYTF
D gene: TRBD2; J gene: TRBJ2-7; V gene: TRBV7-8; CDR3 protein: CASSHAHSGVYEQYF
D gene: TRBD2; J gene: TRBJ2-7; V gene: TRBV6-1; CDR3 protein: CASKVGLASEEQYF
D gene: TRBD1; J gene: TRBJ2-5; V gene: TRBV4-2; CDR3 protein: CASSLHSGTGGRETQYF
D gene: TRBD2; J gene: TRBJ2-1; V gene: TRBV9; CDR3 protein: CASSTLAGGPNEQFF
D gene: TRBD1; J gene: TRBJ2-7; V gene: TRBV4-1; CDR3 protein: CASSQEGTGYHEQYF
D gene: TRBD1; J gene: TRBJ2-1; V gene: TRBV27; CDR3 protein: CASSWTGLRNEQFF
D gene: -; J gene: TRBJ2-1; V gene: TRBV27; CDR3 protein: CASSRNPGYNEQFF
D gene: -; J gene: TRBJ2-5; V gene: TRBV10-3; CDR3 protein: CAISMGSAGETQYF
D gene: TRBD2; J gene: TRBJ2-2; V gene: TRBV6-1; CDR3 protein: CASIGLAGQGELFF
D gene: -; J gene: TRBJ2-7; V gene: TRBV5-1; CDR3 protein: CASSLKDTGYEQYF
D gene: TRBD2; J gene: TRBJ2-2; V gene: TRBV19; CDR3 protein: CASSFFLTSGINTGELFF
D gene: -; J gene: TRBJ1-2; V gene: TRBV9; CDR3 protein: CASSTDPEGYGYTF
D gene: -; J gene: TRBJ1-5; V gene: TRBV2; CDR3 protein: CASTEDSINQPQHF
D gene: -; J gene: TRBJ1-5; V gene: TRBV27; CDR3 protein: CASSLSGANQPQHF
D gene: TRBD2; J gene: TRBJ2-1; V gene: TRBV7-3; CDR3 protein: CASSSGLAGYNEQFF
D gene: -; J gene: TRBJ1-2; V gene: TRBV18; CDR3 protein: CASSAGDTGPGYTF
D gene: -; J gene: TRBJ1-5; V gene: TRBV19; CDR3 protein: CASTWEDSFGNQPQHF
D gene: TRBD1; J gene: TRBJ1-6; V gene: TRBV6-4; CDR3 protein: CASSDPLTGWCNSPLHF
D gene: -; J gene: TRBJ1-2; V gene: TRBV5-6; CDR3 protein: CASSLSPVRYGYTF
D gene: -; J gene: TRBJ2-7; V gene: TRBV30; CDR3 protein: CALGGASYEQYF
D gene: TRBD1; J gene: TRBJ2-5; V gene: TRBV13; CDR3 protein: CASSGTGKETQYF
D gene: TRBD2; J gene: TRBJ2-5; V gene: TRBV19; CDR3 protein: CASSVSGGLETQYF
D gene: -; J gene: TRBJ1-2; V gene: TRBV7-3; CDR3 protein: CASSSTDSYGYTF
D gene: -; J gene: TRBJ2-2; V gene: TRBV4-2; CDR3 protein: CASSSENTGELFF